Below are 17 T cell receptor beta chains sequenced from a single sample in a study of blood T cell repertoires in COVID-19. Here immunoSEQ multiplex PCR was the method, and the copy in TCRdb shows in-frame clones only, minus some. The sample holds hundreds of thousands of clones, roughly 87% seen once. Sequencing was done on a sample of PBMCs or T cells enriched from blood (not recorded which). These receptors were taken from a woman aged 18-29 years who had recovered from COVID-19.

Only a few counts were recorded for this clone. V usage is TRBV25-1 and J usage is TRBJ2-5; D may be TRBD1 (6 bases). The germline CDR1 and CDR2 sequences are MGHDK and SYGVNS. Trimming shortened V by 5 bases and J by 7 bases, and 11 bases separated the two germline ends. The CDR3 loop spans 12 amino acids. CDR3 nucleotide sequence: TGTGCCAGCAGTAGTCAGGGGTTGACCCAGTACTTC. Its translation: CASSSQGLTQYF.

CDR3 bases: TGTGCTAGTGGTTTGCCCGGCGGGGTGGGGGAGCAGTTCTTC. It codes for CASGLPGGVGEQFF. The chain is built from TRBV12-5 and TRBJ2-1; maybe TRBD2 (6 bases). CDR1 and CDR2 (germline): LGHNT, FRNRAP. The CDR3 has 14 amino acids. V was clipped by 2 bases and J by 10 bases, with 15 bases between them.

The V gene is TRBV21-1, the J gene TRBJ1-1; TRBD1 was called by the table and not checked on the DNA. TRBV21-1 is shown as a pseudogene. This CDR3 is built from 14 residues. This chain's CDR3 is CASCGHPRSTEAFF. CDR3 coding DNA: TGTGCCAGCTGCGGACACCCACGGAGCACTGAAGCTTTCTTT.

The chain combines TRBV5-1 with TRBJ2-3; D unresolved. V lost 0 bases and J 6 bases, leaving 11 bases between the germline ends. Looked up from germline, CDR1 is SGHRS and CDR2 is YFSETQ. The CDR3 length is 14 residues. CDR3 coding DNA: TGCGCCAGCAGCTTGGCGCAGGCAAGGGATACGCAGTATTTT. It specifies CASSLAQARDTQYF.

The chain recombines TRBV2 with TRBJ1-2; 7 bases fit TRBD1. V trimming: 6 bases; J trimming: 7 bases; junction bases outside the gene matches: 11. This CDR3 contains 14 residues. CDR1 and CDR2 from the germline V gene are SNHLY and FYNNEI. CDR3 sequence reads: CASSQTGDGTGYTF. The CDR3 DNA reads as TGTGCCAGCAGCCAAACAGGGGATGGAACTGGCTACACCTTC. The full variable domain, with the rest looked up from reference TRBV2 and TRBJ1-2, is EPEVTQTPSHQVTQMGQEVILRCVPISNHLYFYWYRQILGQKVEFLVSFYNNEISEKSEIFDDQFSVERPDGSNFTLKIRSTKLEDSAMYFCASSQTGDGTGYTFGSGTRLTVV.

J is TRBJ2-1 and V is TRBV20-1; 8 nucleotides line up with TRBD2. V dropped 3 bases and J dropped 3; count of bases not matched to a gene: 19. The CDR3 sequence is 19 residues long. The germline gives CDR1 DFQATT, CDR2 SNEGSKA (reference sequence). This chain's CDR3 is CSASHIGTSGPGRYNEQFF. CDR3 DNA: TGCAGTGCTAGTCATATTGGGACTAGTGGGCCTGGTCGCTACAATGAGCAGTTCTTC.

The chain links TRBV18 to TRBJ1-6; TRBD1 is a possible D gene (6 bases). V dropped 9 bases and J dropped 7 bases, with 16 bases sitting between them. Germline-derived CDR1 and CDR2 are KGHSH and LQKENI. CDR3 length: 14 residues. For the CDR3, the DNA is TGTGCCAGTAAAAGACAGGCGGAAAATTCACCCCTCCACTTT. It is translated as CASKRQAENSPLHF.

The chain recombines TRBV4-3 with TRBJ1-6, with TRBD1 matching 7 bases. The CDR3 sequence is 13 residues long. The germline gives CDR1 LGHNA, CDR2 YSLEER. After removal of 5 bases from V and 8 bases from J, the junction contained 3 bases not matched to a gene. CDR3 residues: CASSRGQDSPLHF. CDR3 nucleotide sequence: TGCGCCAGCAGCAGGGGGCAGGATTCACCCCTCCACTTT.

This rearrangement joins TRBV4-3 to TRBJ2-5; the match to TRBD2 covers 14 bases. This CDR3 has 16 residues. With 4 bases clipped from V and 4 bases from J, the junction kept 5 bases outside the gene matches. CDR1 and CDR2 from the germline V gene are LGHNA and YSLEER. This CDR3 reads CASSLTSGGAGETQYF. CDR3 bases: TGCGCCAGCAGCCTGACTAGCGGGGGGGCCGGAGAGACCCAGTACTTC.

The chain joins TRBV11-2 to TRBJ1-3, with D unclear. The CDR3 consists of 15 residues. The V gene's germline CDR1 is SGHAT and CDR2 FQNNGV. V lost 2 bases and J lost 0, with 8 bases in between. The CDR3 sequence is CASSLLYSSGNTIYF. The CDR3 nucleotides read TGTGCCAGCAGCTTACTTTACAGCTCTGGAAACACCATATATTTT.

The V and J genes are TRBV27 and TRBJ2-7, with 13 bases identical to TRBD2. Germline assignment: CDR1 MNHEY and CDR2 SMNVEV (reference sequence). Trimming removed 5 bases from V and 4 bases from J; junction bases left unmatched: 5. CDR3 length: 15 residues. The CDR3 DNA reads as TGTGCCAGCAGTCACACTAGCGGGAGGGGGTACGAGCAGTACTTC. Translation gives CASSHTSGRGYEQYF.

This chain uses TRBV5-5 with TRBJ2-3, with 7 bases matching TRBD1. Germline values: CDR1 SGHKS, CDR2 YYEKEE (reference sequence). CDR3 length: 16 residues. J lost 2 bases, V lost 1 base, and 7 bases had no gene match. Here the CDR3 reads CASSLRGRQPTDTQYF. The CDR3 nucleotides read TGTGCCAGCAGCTTGAGGGGGCGACAGCCCACAGATACGCAGTATTTT.

The chain couples TRBV10-3 to TRBJ1-4, with TRBD1 identical over 9 bases. Germline V gene data show CDR1 as ENHRY and CDR2 as SYGVKD. The V and J ends lost 6 bases and 6 bases, in that order; junction bases with no gene match: 5. The CDR3 loop spans 14 amino acids. The CDR3 coding sequence is TGTGCCATCAGACCGGGACAGGGTGATGAAAAACTGTTTTTT. Translated: CAIRPGQGDEKLFF.

V gene TRBV7-8 combines with J gene TRBJ2-7; maybe TRBD1 (6 bases). The CDR3 sequence is 13 residues long. Trimming took off 5 bases at V and 7 bases at J, with 15 bases between the two ends. Germline values: CDR1 SGHVS, CDR2 FQNEAQ. The CDR3 loop is CASSGTGIGEQYF. CDR3 sequence (DNA): TGTGCCAGCAGCGGAACAGGGATCGGGGAGCAGTACTTC. Based on the CDR3 plus reference TRBV7-8 and TRBJ2-7, the full variable domain is GAGVSQSPRYKVAKRGQDVALRCDPISGHVSLFWYQQALGQGPEFLTYFQNEAQLDKSGLPSDRFFAERPEGSVSTLKIQRTQQEDSAVYLCASSGTGIGEQYFGPGTRLTVT.

V gene TRBV5-4 combines with J gene TRBJ1-4; D not certain. Germline V lookup: CDR1 SGHNT, CDR2 YYREEE (reference sequence). V was shortened by 0 bases and J by 2 bases, with 5 bases between the two germline ends. This CDR3 spans 14 amino acids. The CDR3 coding sequence is TGTGCCAGCAGCTTGGCCGGGACTAATGAAAAACTGTTTTTT. This encodes CASSLAGTNEKLFF.

The chain is built from TRBV7-2 and TRBJ1-2, with D perhaps TRBD1 (6 bases). V gave up 2 bases and J gave up 3 bases, with 13 bases separating them. The CDR3 extends over 15 amino acids. In germline, CDR1 is SGHTA, CDR2 FQGNSA. The CDR3 DNA follows: TGTGCCAGCAGCTTAATGGCGTCAGGGGACTATGGCTACACCTTC. It specifies CASSLMASGDYGYTF.

The genes are TRBV27 and TRBJ2-5; TRBD1 matches 8 bases. There are 15 residues in the CDR3. The V and J ends lost 5 bases and 2 bases, in that order; junction bases with no gene match: 7. Germline-derived CDR1 and CDR2 are MNHEY and SMNVEV (reference sequence). Written as DNA, the CDR3 is TGTGCCAGCAGTATCCTAGGACAGGGTCAAGAGACCCAGTACTTC. It translates to CASSILGQGQETQYF.